A selection of T cell receptor beta chains follows, all from one sample in a study of blood T cell repertoires in COVID-19. Clones were sequenced by immunoSEQ multiplex PCR, and TCRdb holds only the in-frame ones, with some missing. This sample carries about 380,000 clones, 70% to 90% of them seen once, and the ten largest clones take more than 1%. The specimen sequenced was PBMCs or T cells enriched from blood (not recorded which). Receptor source: a woman aged 18-29 years who had recovered from COVID-19. CDR3s include the opening cysteine and the closing phenylalanine or tryptophan. The D gene is left open where the match is weak. Clone size is stated in some rows and not others, as once, few, many or a class when expanded.

CDR3aa,CDR3nt,v_gene,abundance,j_gene,d_gene
CASSQDRGYGYTF,TGTGCCAGCAGCCAAGACAGGGGCTATGGCTACACCTTC,TRBV5-4,.,TRBJ1-2,TRBD1
CASSVGQGSSNYGYTF,TGTGCCAGCAGTGTGGGACAGGGGTCTTCTAACTATGGCTACACCTTC,TRBV6-1,few,TRBJ1-2,TRBD1
CATGGARVIDEQYF,TGTGCCACCGGCGGGGCCAGGGTGATTGACGAGCAGTACTTC,TRBV28,.,TRBJ2-7,.
CASSYGRGHSPLHF,TGTGCCAGCAGTTACGGCAGGGGACATTCACCCCTCCACTTT,TRBV6-5,.,TRBJ1-6,.
CASSLLGRSMYEQYF,TGTGCCAGCAGTTTACTTGGCAGAAGTATGTACGAGCAGTACTTC,TRBV28,.,TRBJ2-7,.
CASSLVEAGTGLNEKLFF,TGTGCCAGCAGCTTAGTCGAAGCCGGGACAGGATTGAATGAAAAACTGTTTTTT,TRBV7-6,few,TRBJ1-4,TRBD1
CASSEGEPRQGAWNTIYF,TGTGCCAGCAGTGAGGGAGAACCCAGACAGGGGGCCTGGAACACCATATATTTT,TRBV2,.,TRBJ1-3,TRBD1
CASSSFYGYTF,TGTGCCAGCAGCTCTTTCTATGGCTACACCTTC,TRBV28,.,TRBJ1-2,.
CASSAGQVETEAFF,TGCGCCAGCAGCGCGGGACAGGTGGAGACTGAAGCTTTCTTT,TRBV5-1,.,TRBJ1-1,TRBD1
CASSLTGQGRAYEQYF,TGTGCCAGCAGTTTAACCGGACAGGGGCGTGCCTACGAGCAGTACTTC,TRBV28,.,TRBJ2-7,TRBD1
CASSFGPSGNTIYF,TGTGCCAGCAGTTTTGGGCCATCTGGAAACACCATATATTTT,TRBV27,.,TRBJ1-3,.
CASSSNQGHSGNTIYF,TGTGCCAGCTCATCGAATCAGGGTCACTCTGGAAACACCATATATTTT,TRBV18,.,TRBJ1-3,.
CASSPYTGTGNEKLFF,TGTGCCAGCAGCCCTTACACCGGGACAGGGAACGAAAAACTGTTTTTT,TRBV3-1/TRBV3-2,.,TRBJ1-4,TRBD1
CASSSQVMQGTEAFF,TGTGCCAGCAGCTCTCAAGTTATGCAGGGCACTGAAGCTTTCTTT,TRBV7-2,.,TRBJ1-1,.
CASSHVPGDLRSYGYTF,TGTGCCAGCAGCCATGTACCAGGGGATTTAAGATCCTATGGCTACACCTTC,TRBV7-9,.,TRBJ1-2,.
CASRMTGAEAFF,TGTGCCAGCAGGATGACAGGAGCTGAAGCTTTCTTT,TRBV27,.,TRBJ1-1,.
CASSPLYQETQYF,TGTGCCAGCTCACCTCTGTACCAAGAGACCCAGTACTTC,TRBV18,.,TRBJ2-5,.
CASSPVGRSSEAFF,TGTGCCAGCAGCCCGGTGGGCAGGTCGTCTGAAGCTTTCTTT,TRBV3-1/TRBV3-2,.,TRBJ1-1,.
CASSLGGTGVEKLFF,TGCGCCAGCAGCTTGGGAGGGACGGGGGTTGAAAAACTGTTTTTT,TRBV5-1,once,TRBJ1-4,.
CAWKVEDQPQHF,TGTGCCTGGAAGGTAGAGGATCAGCCCCAGCATTTT,TRBV30,.,TRBJ1-5,.
CASSSEGVNTIYF,TGTGCCAGCAGTTCTGAGGGGGTTAACACCATATATTTT,TRBV7-9,.,TRBJ1-3,.
CASSEGTGEVGNTIYF,TGTGCCAGCTCGGAGGGGACAGGCGAGGTCGGAAACACCATATATTTT,TRBV18,.,TRBJ1-3,TRBD1
CASSHSGNNEKLFF,TGCGCCAGCAGCCATTCAGGGAATAATGAAAAACTGTTTTTT,TRBV5-1,.,TRBJ1-4,.
CAWTSGGYTEAFF,TGTGCCTGGACGTCAGGTGGGTACACTGAAGCTTTCTTT,TRBV30,.,TRBJ1-1,.
CATSDSNGYGYTF,TGTGCCACCAGTGATTCGAACGGTTATGGCTACACCTTC,TRBV24-1,.,TRBJ1-2,.
CASSTTTGNYGYTF,TGTGCCAGCAGCACGACGACAGGAAACTATGGCTACACCTTC,TRBV7-9,.,TRBJ1-2,.
CASSEALRGYGGKANEQYF,TGTGCCAGCAGTGAAGCGCTTCGGGGGTATGGGGGAAAGGCGAACGAGCAGTACTTC,TRBV2,.,TRBJ2-7,.
CSVAPQGNEQYF,TGCAGCGTTGCCCCGCAGGGGAACGAGCAGTACTTC,TRBV29-1,few,TRBJ2-7,.
CASTRGQYAEAFF,TGTGCCAGCACGAGGGGGCAGTACGCTGAAGCTTTCTTT,TRBV6-5,.,TRBJ1-1,TRBD1
CASGIRDRGHPYF,TGTGCTAGTGGTATCAGAGACAGGGGGCATCCGTATTTT,TRBV12-5,.,TRBJ2-3,TRBD1
CASGSNNQPQHF,TGTGCCAGCGGCAGTAATAATCAGCCCCAGCATTTT,TRBV6-5,once,TRBJ1-5,.
CSASTRDTTDTQYF,TGCAGTGCTAGTACCCGGGACACCACAGATACGCAGTATTTT,TRBV20-1,.,TRBJ2-3,.
CASSDTAGSGGNTIYF,TGTGCCAGCAGCGACACCGCGGGTTCAGGAGGAAACACCATATATTTT,TRBV16,.,TRBJ1-3,.
CASSYRTGASTDTQYF,TGTGCCAGTTCTTATCGGACAGGGGCTAGCACAGATACGCAGTATTTT,TRBV19,once,TRBJ2-3,TRBD1
CASSPWTDGVDTEAFF,TGTGCCAGCAGCCCATGGACAGATGGGGTTGACACTGAAGCTTTCTTT,TRBV7-6,.,TRBJ1-1,.
CAWNSNTGELFF,TGTGCCTGGAATAGCAACACCGGGGAGCTGTTTTTT,TRBV30,once,TRBJ2-2,.
CASSGVGQSYGYTF,TGTGCCAGCAGCGGTGTAGGACAGTCCTATGGCTACACCTTC,TRBV9,.,TRBJ1-2,.